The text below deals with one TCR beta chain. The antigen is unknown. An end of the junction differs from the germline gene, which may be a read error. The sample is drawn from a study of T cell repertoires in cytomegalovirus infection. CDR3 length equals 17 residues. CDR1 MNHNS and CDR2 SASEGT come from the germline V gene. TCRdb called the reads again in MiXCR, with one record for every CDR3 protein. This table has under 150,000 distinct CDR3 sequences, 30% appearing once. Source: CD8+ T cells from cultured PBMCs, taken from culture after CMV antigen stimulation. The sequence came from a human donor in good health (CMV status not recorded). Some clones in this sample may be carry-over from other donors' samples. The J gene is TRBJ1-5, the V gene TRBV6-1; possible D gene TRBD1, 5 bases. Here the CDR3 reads CANSAGTRLNSNQPQHF. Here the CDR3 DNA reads TGTGCCAACAGTGCCGGGACCCGCCTTAATAGCAATCAGCCCCAGCATTTT.